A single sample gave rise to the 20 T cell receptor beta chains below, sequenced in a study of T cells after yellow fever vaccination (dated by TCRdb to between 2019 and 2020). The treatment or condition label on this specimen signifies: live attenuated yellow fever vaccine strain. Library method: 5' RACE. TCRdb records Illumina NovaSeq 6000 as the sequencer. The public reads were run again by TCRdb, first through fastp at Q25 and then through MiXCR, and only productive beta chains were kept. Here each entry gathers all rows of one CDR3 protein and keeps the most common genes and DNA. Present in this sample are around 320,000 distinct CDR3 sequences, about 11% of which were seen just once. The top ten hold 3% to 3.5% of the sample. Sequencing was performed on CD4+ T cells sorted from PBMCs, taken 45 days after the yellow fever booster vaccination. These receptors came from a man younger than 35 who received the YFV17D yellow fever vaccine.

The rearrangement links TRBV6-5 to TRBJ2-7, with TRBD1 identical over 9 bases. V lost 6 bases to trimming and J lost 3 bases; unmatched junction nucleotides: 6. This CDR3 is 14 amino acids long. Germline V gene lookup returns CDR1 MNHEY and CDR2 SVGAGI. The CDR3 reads CASRSTGGFYEQYV. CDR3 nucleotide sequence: TGTGCCAGCAGGTCAACAGGGGGCTTCTACGAGCAGTACGTC.

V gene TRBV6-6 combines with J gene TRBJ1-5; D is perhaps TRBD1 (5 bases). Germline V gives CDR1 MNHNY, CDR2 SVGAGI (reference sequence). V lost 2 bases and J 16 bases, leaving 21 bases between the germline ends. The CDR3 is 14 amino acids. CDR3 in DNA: TGTGCCAGCAGTTACGGGCAGGGTGGGGGTATAGAACATTTT. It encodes CASSYGQGGGIEHF.

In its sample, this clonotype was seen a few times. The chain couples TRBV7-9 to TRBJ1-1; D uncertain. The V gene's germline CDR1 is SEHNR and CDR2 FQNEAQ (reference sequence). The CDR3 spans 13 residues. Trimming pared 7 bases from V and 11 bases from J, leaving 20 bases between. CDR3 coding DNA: TGTGCCAGCACCCCCCCCGTTCTAGCGAGCGCTTTCTTT. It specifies CASTPPVLASAFF.

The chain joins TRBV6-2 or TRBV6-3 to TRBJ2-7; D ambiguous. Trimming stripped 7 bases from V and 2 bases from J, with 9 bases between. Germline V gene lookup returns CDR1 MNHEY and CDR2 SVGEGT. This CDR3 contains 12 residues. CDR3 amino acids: CASIGSTYEQYV. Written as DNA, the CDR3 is TGTGCCAGCATAGGCTCCACCTACGAGCAGTACGTC.

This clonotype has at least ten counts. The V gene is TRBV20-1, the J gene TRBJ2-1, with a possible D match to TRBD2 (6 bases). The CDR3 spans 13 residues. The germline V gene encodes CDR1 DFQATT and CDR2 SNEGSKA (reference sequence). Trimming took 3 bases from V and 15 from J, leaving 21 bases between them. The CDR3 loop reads CSARSLPGGAPFF. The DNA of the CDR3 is TGCAGTGCTAGGTCTCTCCCGGGCGGGGCCCCGTTCTTC.

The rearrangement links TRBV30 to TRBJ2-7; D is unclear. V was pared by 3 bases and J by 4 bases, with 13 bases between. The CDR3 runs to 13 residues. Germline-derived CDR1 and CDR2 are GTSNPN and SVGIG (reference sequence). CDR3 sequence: CAWRHMGRYEQYF. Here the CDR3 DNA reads TGTGCCTGGAGGCACATGGGTCGGTACGAGCAGTACTTC.

As DNA, the CDR3 is TGTGCCAGCAGTTACGCCGGGACAGCACCTAACGAGCAGTACTTC. As protein: CASSYAGTAPNEQYF. The genes are TRBV6-2 or TRBV6-3 and TRBJ2-7, with 7 nucleotides matching TRBD1. V lost 2 bases, J lost 5 bases, and 9 bases stayed unmatched. The germline gives CDR1 MNHEY, CDR2 SVGEGT. There are 15 residues in the CDR3.

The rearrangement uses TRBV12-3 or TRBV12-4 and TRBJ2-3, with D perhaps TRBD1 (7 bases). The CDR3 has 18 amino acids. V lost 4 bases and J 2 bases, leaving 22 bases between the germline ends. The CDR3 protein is CASSSQAGGQSPTDTQYF. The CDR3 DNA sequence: TGTGCCAGCAGTTCTCAAGCAGGGGGGCAGTCTCCCACAGATACGCAGTATTTT.

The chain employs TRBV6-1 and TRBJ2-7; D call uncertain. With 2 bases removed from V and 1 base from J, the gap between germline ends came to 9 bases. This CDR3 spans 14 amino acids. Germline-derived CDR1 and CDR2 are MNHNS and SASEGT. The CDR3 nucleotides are TGTGCCAGCAGTGAACCCGGGCGGTCCTACGAGCAGTACGTC. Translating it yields CASSEPGRSYEQYV.

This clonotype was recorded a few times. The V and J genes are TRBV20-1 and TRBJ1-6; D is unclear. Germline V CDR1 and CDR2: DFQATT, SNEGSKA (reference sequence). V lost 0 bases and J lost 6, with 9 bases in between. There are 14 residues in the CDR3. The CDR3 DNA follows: TGCAGTGCTAGAGAAGGAGCCCCTAATTCACCCCTCCACTTT. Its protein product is CSAREGAPNSPLHF.

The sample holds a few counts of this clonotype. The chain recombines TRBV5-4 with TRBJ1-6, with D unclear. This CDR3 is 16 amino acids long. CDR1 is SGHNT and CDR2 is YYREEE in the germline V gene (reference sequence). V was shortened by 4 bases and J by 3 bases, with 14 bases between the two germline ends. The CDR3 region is CASSPGPPNYNSPLHF. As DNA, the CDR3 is TGTGCCAGCAGCCCCGGGCCTCCCAACTATAATTCACCCCTCCACTTT.

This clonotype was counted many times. The DNA for the CDR3 is TGTGCCAGTAGTGCTCGCCCGGTGCACTACGAGCAGTACTTC. Amino acid sequence: CASSARPVHYEQYF. The chain combines TRBV19 with TRBJ2-7; D is unclear. Trimming removed 5 bases at V and 3 bases at J, with 14 bases between. The CDR3 sequence is 14 residues long. Germline CDR1 is LNHDA and CDR2 is SQIVND (reference sequence).

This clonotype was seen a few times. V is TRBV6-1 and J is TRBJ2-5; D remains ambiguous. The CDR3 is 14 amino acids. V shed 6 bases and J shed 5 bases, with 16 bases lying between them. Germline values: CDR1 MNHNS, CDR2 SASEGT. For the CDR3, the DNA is TGTGCCAGCAGCGAAACGGACGCCTCGGAGACCCAGTACTTC. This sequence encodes CASSETDASETQYF.

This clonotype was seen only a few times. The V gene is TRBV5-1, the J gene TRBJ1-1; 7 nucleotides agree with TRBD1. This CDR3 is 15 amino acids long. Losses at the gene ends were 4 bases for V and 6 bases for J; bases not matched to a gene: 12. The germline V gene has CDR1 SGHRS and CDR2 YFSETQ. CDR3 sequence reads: CASSNSGGGPPEAFF. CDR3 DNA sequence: TGCGCCAGCAGCAACTCAGGGGGAGGCCCCCCTGAAGCTTTCTTT.

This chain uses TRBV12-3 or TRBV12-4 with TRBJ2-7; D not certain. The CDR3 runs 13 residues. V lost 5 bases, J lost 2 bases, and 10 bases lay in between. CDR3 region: CASSPSVTYEQYF. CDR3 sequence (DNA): TGTGCCAGCAGTCCCTCGGTGACCTACGAGCAGTACTTC.

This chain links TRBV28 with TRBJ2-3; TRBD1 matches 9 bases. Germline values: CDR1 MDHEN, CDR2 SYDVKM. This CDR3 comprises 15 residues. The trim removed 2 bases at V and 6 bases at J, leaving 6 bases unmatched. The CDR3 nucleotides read TGTGCCAGCAGTTTAGACTACAGGGGGCTGGATACGCAGTATTTT. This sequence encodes CASSLDYRGLDTQYF.

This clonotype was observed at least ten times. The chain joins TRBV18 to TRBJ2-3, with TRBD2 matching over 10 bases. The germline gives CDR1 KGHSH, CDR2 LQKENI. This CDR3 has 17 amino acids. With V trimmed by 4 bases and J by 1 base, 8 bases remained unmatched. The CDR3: CASSRGGLAEGTDTQYF. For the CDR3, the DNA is TGTGCCAGCTCACGAGGCGGACTAGCGGAGGGCACAGATACGCAGTATTTT. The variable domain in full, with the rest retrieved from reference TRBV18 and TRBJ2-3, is NAGVMQNPRHLVRRRGQEARLRCSPMKGHSHVYWYRQLPEEGLKFMVYLQKENIIDESGMPKERFSAEFPKEGPSILRIQQVVRGDSAAYFCASSRGGLAEGTDTQYFGPGTRLTVL.

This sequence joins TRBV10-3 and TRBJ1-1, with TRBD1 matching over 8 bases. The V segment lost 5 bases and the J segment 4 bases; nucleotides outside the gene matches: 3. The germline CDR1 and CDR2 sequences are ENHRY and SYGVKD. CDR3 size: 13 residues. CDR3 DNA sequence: TGTGCCATCAGTAACAGGGGGGGCACTGAAGCTTTCTTT. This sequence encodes CAISNRGGTEAFF.

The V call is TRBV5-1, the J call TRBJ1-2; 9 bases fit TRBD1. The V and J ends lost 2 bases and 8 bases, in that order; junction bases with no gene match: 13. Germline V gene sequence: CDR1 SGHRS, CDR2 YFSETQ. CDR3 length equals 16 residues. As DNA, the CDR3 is TGCGCCAGCAGCTTCACCGGGACAGGGACTGGTTACGGCTACACCTTC. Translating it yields CASSFTGTGTGYGYTF.

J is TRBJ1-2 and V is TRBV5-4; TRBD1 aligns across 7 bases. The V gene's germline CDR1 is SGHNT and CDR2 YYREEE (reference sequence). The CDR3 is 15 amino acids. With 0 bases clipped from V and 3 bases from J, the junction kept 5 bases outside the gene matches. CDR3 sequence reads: CASSLVGGADYGYTF. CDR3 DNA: TGTGCCAGCAGCTTGGTAGGGGGCGCTGACTATGGCTACACCTTC.